This record concerns one T cell receptor (beta chain) sequence. If patients had autoimmune disease history or systemic immunosuppression, they were excluded. Clones were sequenced by immunoSEQ multiplex PCR, and TCRdb holds only the in-frame ones, with some missing. The sample lists 37,000 or so clones, around 86% occurring once. The data were obtained in a study of OX40 agonist ivuxolimab in advanced cancers. Here the sequenced sample was CD4+ or CD8+ T cells sorted from blood, taken in a trial of the OX40 agonist ivuxolimab. This sequence originates from an adult with an advanced solid tumor such as melanoma, head and neck, liver or kidney cancer.

CDR3 residues: CASSYRDQSTDTQYF. The DNA of the CDR3 is TGTGCCAGCAGCTATCGGGACCAAAGCACAGATACGCAGTATTTT. The chain combines TRBV6-6 with TRBJ2-3; D might be TRBD1 or TRBD2, each matching 5 bases. Trimming left V 6 bases short and J 0 bases short, with 13 bases between. This CDR3 contains 15 residues. CDR1 is MNHNY and CDR2 is SVGAGI in the germline V gene (reference sequence).